The 10 T cell receptor beta chains below all came from one sample that was sequenced in a study of blood T cells in healthy people across ages. Primed by a sample-barcoded 5' primer and a J-beta primer mix, a second PCR proceeded for about 7 to 11 cycles. MiXCR, applied by TCRdb to the 5' RACE reads, yields one record per CDR3 protein. The table has hundreds of thousands of distinct CDR3 sequences, approximately 30% seen once. The specimen sequenced was blood. All receptors derive from an elderly woman in good health.

This clonotype was seen once. This chain joins TRBV5-1 and TRBJ2-7, with unresolved D. The J call may be in error: the DNA end matches TRBJ2-5 better. Germline CDR1 is SGHRS and CDR2 is YFSETQ. The CDR3 length is 14 residues. The CDR3 here is CASSLVADEKTQYF. DNA of the CDR3: TGCGCCAGCAGCTTGGTCGCGGATGAGAAGACCCAGTACTTC.

The chain couples TRBV20-1 to TRBJ1-5, with 7 nucleotides matching TRBD1. Looked up from germline, CDR1 is DFQATT and CDR2 is SNEGSKA (reference sequence). J was trimmed by 0 bases and V by 2 bases; bases with no gene match: 4. This CDR3 has 15 amino acids. The chain's CDR3 is CSARQGGYSNQPQHF. The DNA of the CDR3 is TGCAGTGCTAGACAGGGGGGTTATAGCAATCAGCCCCAGCATTTT.

The chain has TRBV28 and TRBJ1-2; 10 nucleotides line up with TRBD1. The CDR3 totals 15 residues. Germline CDR1 MDHEN, CDR2 SYDVKM. The V and J ends lost 2 bases and 2 bases, in that order; junction bases with no gene match: 2. The CDR3 here is CASSLPGQGNYGYTF. CDR3 sequence (DNA): TGTGCCAGCAGTTTACCGGGACAGGGGAACTATGGCTACACCTTC.

There are many counts of this clonotype. V and J are TRBV7-2 and TRBJ1-5, with unresolved D. V lost 3 bases to trimming and J lost 1 base, with 10 bases between them. CDR3 length: 15 residues. In germline, CDR1 is SGHTA, CDR2 FQGNSA. CDR3 loop: CASSFRLGSNQPQHF. The CDR3 DNA reads TGTGCCAGCAGCTTCCGGCTAGGAAGCAATCAGCCCCAGCATTTT.

This clonotype has at least ten counts. The chain carries TRBV6-6 and TRBJ2-7; D is possibly TRBD2 (6 bases). The CDR3 sequence is 14 residues long. With 5 bases removed from V and 5 bases from J, the gap between germline ends came to 16 bases. The germline V gene encodes CDR1 MNHNY and CDR2 SVGAGI (reference sequence). The CDR3 loop is CASSEGLALDEQYF. The CDR3, as DNA: TGTGCCAGCAGTGAGGGACTGGCCCTAGACGAGCAGTACTTC.

This clonotype has ten or more counts. This sequence joins TRBV27 and TRBJ1-2; D ambiguous. The germline CDR1 and CDR2 sequences are MNHEY and SMNVEV (reference sequence). V shed 1 base and J shed 0 bases, with 12 bases lying between them. This CDR3 is 16 amino acids long. The CDR3: CASSLLPGRSNYGYTF. The CDR3 bases are TGTGCCAGCAGTTTATTACCGGGCAGATCTAACTATGGCTACACCTTC.

This clonotype was seen many times. The rearrangement joins TRBV5-1 to TRBJ2-3, with a possible D match to TRBD2 (5 bases). The CDR3 covers 13 residues. The V end was cut by 6 bases, the J end by 5 bases, with 13 bases between. Germline V gene sequence: CDR1 SGHRS, CDR2 YFSETQ. CDR3 loop: CASKNLAGDTQYF. Written as DNA, the CDR3 is TGCGCCAGCAAAAACCTCGCGGGAGATACGCAGTATTTT.

This clonotype was seen at least ten times. The CDR3 nucleotides read TGTGCCAGCTCAGGGTCCCGGGGCTACACCTTC. Its translation: CASSGSRGYTF. The rearrangement links TRBV12-3 or TRBV12-4 to TRBJ1-2, with D perhaps matching TRBD1 (5 bases). Trimming stripped 8 bases from V and 8 bases from J, with 12 bases between. The CDR3 is 11 amino acids.

This clonotype appeared many times. The chain recombines TRBV3-1 with TRBJ2-1, with TRBD1 matching 7 bases. The CDR3 is 13 residues long. Germline V lookup: CDR1 LGHDT, CDR2 YNNKEL (reference sequence). After removal of 6 bases from V and 6 bases from J, the junction contained 5 bases not matched to a gene. For the CDR3, the DNA is TGTGCCAGCAGTAAAAACAGGGGCAATGAGCAGTTCTTC. Translated, it gives CASSKNRGNEQFF.

In this sample, this clonotype turned up many times. The chain has TRBV7-2 and TRBJ2-3; D call uncertain. This CDR3 contains 14 residues. V lost 1 base and J 2 bases, leaving 7 bases between the germline ends. Germline V gene lookup returns CDR1 SGHTA and CDR2 FQGNSA. The CDR3 region has the DNA TGTGCCAGCAGCTTAGGGAGCAACACAGATACGCAGTATTTT. Residues: CASSLGSNTDTQYF.